These 8 T cell receptor beta chains originate from one sample sequenced in a study of T cell responses to AZD1222 COVID-19 vaccine. TCRdb's table, derived via immunoSEQ multiplex PCR, lists solely in-frame clones and lacks some. The sample has approximately 100,000 clones; roughly nine tenths are singletons. Sequencing used peripheral blood, obtained 28 days after the second AZD1222 dose. All receptors come from an adult who received the AZD1222 COVID-19 vaccine.

This chain connects TRBV27 to TRBJ2-7, with unresolved D. CDR1 and CDR2 from the germline V gene are MNHEY and SMNVEV (reference sequence). The CDR3 has 14 residues. Trimming took off 8 bases at V and 2 bases at J, with 16 bases between the two ends. The CDR3 sequence: CASGKLNLPYEQYF. In DNA form, the CDR3 reads TGTGCCAGCGGGAAACTGAACCTTCCCTACGAGCAGTACTTC.

The chain uses TRBV6-5 and TRBJ2-7; tentative D call: TRBD1 (5 bases). From germline, CDR1 is MNHEY and CDR2 SVGAGI. The CDR3 is 15 residues long. V dropped 2 bases and J dropped 1 base, with 12 bases sitting between them. The CDR3 reads CASSYRQGRSYEQYF. The CDR3 region has the DNA TGTGCCAGCAGTTACCGGCAGGGTAGGTCCTACGAGCAGTACTTC.

The rearrangement links TRBV7-2 to TRBJ2-5; D uncertain. V was clipped by 2 bases and J by 6 bases, with 10 bases between them. The CDR3 is 13 amino acids. Germline V gene sequence: CDR1 SGHTA, CDR2 FQGNSA. CDR3 loop: CASSLKGSKTQYF. The CDR3 DNA reads TGTGCCAGCAGCTTAAAAGGGTCGAAGACCCAGTACTTC.

The chain uses TRBV4-2 and TRBJ1-3; D gene uncertain. The CDR3 loop spans 15 amino acids. Germline CDR1 LGHNA, CDR2 YNFKEQ. V lost 3 bases and J 2 bases, leaving 11 bases between the germline ends. The CDR3 loop is CASSQALGAGNTIYF. The CDR3 DNA reads as TGTGCCAGCAGCCAGGCTCTCGGGGCTGGAAACACCATATATTTT.

The table lists this clone with a few counts. V is TRBV11-2 and J is TRBJ1-3; 8 positions agree with TRBD1. The CDR3 is 16 residues long. The germline gives CDR1 SGHAT, CDR2 FQNNGV. Unmatched junction bases numbered 8, after V lost 5 bases and J lost 2 bases. This chain's CDR3 is CASSHQGARTGNTIYF. The DNA for the CDR3 is TGTGCCAGCAGCCACCAGGGGGCCAGAACTGGAAACACCATATATTTT.

The V and J genes are TRBV12-3 or TRBV12-4 and TRBJ1-1; D gene ambiguous. CDR3 length equals 13 residues. Trimming removed 7 bases at V and 1 base at J, with 10 bases between. The CDR3 DNA reads TGTGCCAGCATTTGGGGAAGGAACACTGAAGCTTTCTTT. Translating gives CASIWGRNTEAFF.

This chain uses TRBV19 with TRBJ2-1, with 7 bases fitting TRBD1. Germline values: CDR1 LNHDA, CDR2 SQIVND (reference sequence). The CDR3 extends over 15 amino acids. The ends lost 3 bases at V and 2 bases at J; junction bases unmatched: 4. CDR3 region: CASSIGQDAYNEQFF. CDR3 in DNA: TGTGCCAGTAGTATTGGACAGGATGCCTACAATGAGCAGTTCTTC. The full variable domain, its missing parts supplied by reference TRBV19 and TRBJ2-1, is DGGITQSPKYLFRKEGQNVTLSCEQNLNHDAMYWYRQDPGQGLRLIYYSQIVNDFQKGDIAEGYSVSREKKESFPLTVTSAQKNPTAFYLCASSIGQDAYNEQFFGPGTRLTVL.

V and J are TRBV4-1 and TRBJ1-4; 7 positions match TRBD1. J was trimmed by 5 bases and V by 1 base; bases with no gene match: 1. This CDR3 contains 14 residues. The V gene's germline CDR1 is MGHRA and CDR2 YSYEKL. The CDR3 DNA follows: TGCGCCAGCAGCCAAGGACAGGGAAATGAAAAACTGTTTTTT. Encoded protein: CASSQGQGNEKLFF.